This TCR beta chain is from a study of cytomegalovirus exposure and HLA in healthy donors. Findings of the study overall: Later, TCR association rates were found to vary by HLA locus, highest for DRB1 and lowest for HLA-C. Confirmation was obtained in vitro that a few CMV-associated chains are specific for CMV antigens. The authors later linked a missense DCLRE1C variant to TCR beta V- and J-gene trimming. In a later analysis, CMV-associated beta chains were mostly HLA-associated, it appeared.

Remarks on this clone: Its cognate antigen is unknown.

The CDR3 consists of 19 residues. CDR1 MNHNS and CDR2 SASEGT come from the germline V gene. Primers included in the PCR were 60 Vbeta and 13 Jbeta primers. TCRdb keeps only in-frame clones here, not all; method: immunoSEQ multiplex PCR. Among some 120,000 clones listed, around 80% were seen once. Sequences were obtained from PBMCs. V gene TRBV6-1 combines with J gene TRBJ2-5; 9 nucleotides align to TRBD1. The J call may be in error: the DNA end matches TRBJ2-7 better. This sequence was found in a human donor in good health. CDR3 protein: CASSEEVFRVGTGSSEQYF. Written as DNA, the CDR3 is TGTGCCAGCAGTGAAGAAGTATTTAGGGTGGGGACAGGGTCGTCCGAGCAGTACTTC.